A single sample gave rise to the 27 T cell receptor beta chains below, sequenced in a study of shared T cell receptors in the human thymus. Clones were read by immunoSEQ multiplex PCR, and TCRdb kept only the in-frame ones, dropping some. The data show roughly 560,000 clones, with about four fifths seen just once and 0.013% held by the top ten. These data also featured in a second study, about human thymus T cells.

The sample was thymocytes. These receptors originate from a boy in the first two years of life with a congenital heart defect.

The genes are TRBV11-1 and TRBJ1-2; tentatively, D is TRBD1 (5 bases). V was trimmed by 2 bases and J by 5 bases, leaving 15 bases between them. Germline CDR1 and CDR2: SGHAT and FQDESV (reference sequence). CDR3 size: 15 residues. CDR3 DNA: TGTGCCAGCAGCTTATCCCAGGGCCCCCTATATGGCTACACCTTC. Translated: CASSLSQGPLYGYTF.

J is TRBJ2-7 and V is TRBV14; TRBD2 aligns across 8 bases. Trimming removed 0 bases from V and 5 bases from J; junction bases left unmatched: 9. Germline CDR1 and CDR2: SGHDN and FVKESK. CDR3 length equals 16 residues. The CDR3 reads CASSQDSAGAFDEQYF. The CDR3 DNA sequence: TGTGCCAGCAGCCAAGATTCAGCGGGAGCCTTTGACGAGCAGTACTTC. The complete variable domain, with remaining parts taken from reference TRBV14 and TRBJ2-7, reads EAGVTQFPSHSVIEKGQTVTLRCDPISGHDNLYWYRRVMGKEIKFLLHFVKESKQDESGMPNNRFLAERTGGTYSTLKVQPAELEDSGVYFCASSQDSAGAFDEQYFGPGTRLTVT.

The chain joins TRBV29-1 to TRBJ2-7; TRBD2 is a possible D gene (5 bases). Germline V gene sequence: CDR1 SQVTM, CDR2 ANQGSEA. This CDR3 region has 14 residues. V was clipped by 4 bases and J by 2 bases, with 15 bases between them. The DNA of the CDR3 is TGCAGCGTTGCCGTCGGGCAGCGGACCTACGAGCAGTACTTC. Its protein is CSVAVGQRTYEQYF.

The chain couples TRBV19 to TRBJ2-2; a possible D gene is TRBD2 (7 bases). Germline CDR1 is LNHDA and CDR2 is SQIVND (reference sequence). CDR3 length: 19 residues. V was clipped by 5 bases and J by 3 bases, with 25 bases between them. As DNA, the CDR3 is TGTGCCAGTAGTCCGACTGGTTTGGGGGGGCATGAGTACACCGGGGAGCTGTTTTTT. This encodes CASSPTGLGGHEYTGELFF.

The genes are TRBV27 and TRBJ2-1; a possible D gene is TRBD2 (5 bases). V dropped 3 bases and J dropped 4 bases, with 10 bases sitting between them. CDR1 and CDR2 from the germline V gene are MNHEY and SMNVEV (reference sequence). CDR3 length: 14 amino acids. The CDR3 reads CASSFLAQYNEQFF. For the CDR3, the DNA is TGTGCCAGCAGTTTCCTAGCCCAGTACAATGAGCAGTTCTTC.

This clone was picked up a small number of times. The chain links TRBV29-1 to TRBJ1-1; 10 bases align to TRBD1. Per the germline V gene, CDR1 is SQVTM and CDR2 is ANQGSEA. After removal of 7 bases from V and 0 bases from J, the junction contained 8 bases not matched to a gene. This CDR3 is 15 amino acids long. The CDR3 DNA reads TGCAGCGGTGTTCGGGACAGGGGAGTGAACACTGAAGCTTTCTTT. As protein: CSGVRDRGVNTEAFF.

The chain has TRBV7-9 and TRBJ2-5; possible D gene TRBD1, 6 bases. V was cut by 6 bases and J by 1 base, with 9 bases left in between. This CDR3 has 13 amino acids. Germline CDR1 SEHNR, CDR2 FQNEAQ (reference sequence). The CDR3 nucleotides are TGTGCCAGCAGGGGACAATTCCAAGAGACCCAGTACTTC. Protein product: CASRGQFQETQYF.

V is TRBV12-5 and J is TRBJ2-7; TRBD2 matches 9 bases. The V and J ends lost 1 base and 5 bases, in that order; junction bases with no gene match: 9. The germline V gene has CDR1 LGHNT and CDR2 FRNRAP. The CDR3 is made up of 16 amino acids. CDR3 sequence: CASGLALGTSKNEQYF. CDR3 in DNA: TGTGCTAGTGGTTTGGCTCTTGGGACTAGCAAAAACGAGCAGTACTTC.

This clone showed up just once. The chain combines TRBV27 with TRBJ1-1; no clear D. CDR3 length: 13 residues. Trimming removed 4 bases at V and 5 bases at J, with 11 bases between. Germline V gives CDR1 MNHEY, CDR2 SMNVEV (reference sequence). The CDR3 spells CASSYPGGTEAFF. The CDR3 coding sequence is TGTGCCAGCAGTTATCCAGGTGGTACTGAAGCTTTCTTT.

Here the CDR3 reads CATSPGGSKFF. CDR3 in DNA: TGTGCCACTTCCCCAGGCGGGTCGAAGTTCTTC. The genes are TRBV25-1 and TRBJ2-1, with a weak D call TRBD2 (5 bases). V was trimmed by 10 bases and J by 14 bases, leaving 18 bases between them. Germline assignment: CDR1 MGHDK and CDR2 SYGVNS. This CDR3 is 11 amino acids long.

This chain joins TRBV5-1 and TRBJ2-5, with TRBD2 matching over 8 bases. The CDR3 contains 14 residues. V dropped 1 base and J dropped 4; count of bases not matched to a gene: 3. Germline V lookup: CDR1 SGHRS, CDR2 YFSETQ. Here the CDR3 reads CASSLREGRETQYF. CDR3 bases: TGCGCCAGCAGCTTGCGGGAGGGCCGAGAGACCCAGTACTTC.

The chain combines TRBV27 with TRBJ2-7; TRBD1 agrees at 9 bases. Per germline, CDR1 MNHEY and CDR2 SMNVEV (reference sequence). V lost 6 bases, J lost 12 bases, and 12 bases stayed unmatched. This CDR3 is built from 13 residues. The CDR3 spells CASRGTGSVSPYF. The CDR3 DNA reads TGTGCCAGCAGGGGGACAGGGTCGGTGAGTCCGTACTTC.

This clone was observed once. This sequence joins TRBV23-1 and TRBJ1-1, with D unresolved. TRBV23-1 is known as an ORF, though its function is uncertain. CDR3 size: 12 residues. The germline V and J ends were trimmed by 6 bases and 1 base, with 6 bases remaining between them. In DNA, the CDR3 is TGCGCCAGCAGGGCCACGAACACTGAAGCTTTCTTT. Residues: CASRATNTEAFF.

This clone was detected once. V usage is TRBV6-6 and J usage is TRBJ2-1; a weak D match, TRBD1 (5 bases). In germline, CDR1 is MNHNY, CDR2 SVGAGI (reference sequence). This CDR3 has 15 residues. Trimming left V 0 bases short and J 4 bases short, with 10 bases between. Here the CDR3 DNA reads TGTGCCAGCAGTTACTCTCCAGGGATTTACAATGAGCAGTTCTTC. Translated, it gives CASSYSPGIYNEQFF.

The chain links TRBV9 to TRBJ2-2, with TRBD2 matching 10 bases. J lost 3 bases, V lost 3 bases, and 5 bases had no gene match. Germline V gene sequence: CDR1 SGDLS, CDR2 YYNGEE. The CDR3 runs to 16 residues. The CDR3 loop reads CASSEPLAGDTGELFF. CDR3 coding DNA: TGTGCCAGCAGCGAGCCGCTAGCGGGAGACACCGGGGAGCTGTTTTTT.

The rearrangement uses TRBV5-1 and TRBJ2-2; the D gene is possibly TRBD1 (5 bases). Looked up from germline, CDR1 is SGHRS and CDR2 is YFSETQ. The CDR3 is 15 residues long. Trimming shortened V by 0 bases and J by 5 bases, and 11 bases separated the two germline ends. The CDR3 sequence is CASSLGQGHTGELFF. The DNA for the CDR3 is TGCGCCAGCAGCTTGGGGCAGGGTCATACCGGGGAGCTGTTTTTT.

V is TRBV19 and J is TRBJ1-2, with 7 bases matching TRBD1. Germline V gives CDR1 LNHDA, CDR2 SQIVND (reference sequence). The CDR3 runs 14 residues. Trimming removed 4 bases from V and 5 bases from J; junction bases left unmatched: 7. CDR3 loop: CASSKDRVRYGYTF. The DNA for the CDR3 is TGTGCCAGTAGTAAAGACAGGGTCCGGTATGGCTACACCTTC.

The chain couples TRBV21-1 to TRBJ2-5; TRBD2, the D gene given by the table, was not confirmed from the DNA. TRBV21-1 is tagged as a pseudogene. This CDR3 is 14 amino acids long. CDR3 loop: CASSKCNSEETQYF. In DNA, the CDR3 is TGTGCCAGCAGCAAATGTAATAGTGAGGAGACCCAGTACTTC.

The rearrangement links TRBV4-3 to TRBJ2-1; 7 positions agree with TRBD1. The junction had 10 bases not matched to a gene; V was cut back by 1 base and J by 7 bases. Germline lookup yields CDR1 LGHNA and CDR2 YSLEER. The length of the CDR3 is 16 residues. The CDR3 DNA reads TGCGCCAGCAGCCAAGGGATAAGGGACAGTTGGAATGAGCAGTTCTTC. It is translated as CASSQGIRDSWNEQFF.

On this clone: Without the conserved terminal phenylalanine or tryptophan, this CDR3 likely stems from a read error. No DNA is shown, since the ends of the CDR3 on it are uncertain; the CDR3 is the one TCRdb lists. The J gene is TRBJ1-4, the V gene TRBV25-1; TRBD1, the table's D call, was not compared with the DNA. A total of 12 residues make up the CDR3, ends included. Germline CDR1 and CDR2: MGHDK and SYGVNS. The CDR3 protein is CASSECNRAVVA.

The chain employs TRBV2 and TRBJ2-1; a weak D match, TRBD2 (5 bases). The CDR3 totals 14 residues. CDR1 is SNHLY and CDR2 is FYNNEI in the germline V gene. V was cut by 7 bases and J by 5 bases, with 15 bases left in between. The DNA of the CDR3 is TGTGCCAGCACAAAAGAGGGTACCCACAATGAGCAGTTCTTC. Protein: CASTKEGTHNEQFF.

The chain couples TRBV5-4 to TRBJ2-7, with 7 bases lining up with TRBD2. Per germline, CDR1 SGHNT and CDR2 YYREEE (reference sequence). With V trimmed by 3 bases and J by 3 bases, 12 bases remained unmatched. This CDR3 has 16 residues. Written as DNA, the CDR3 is TGTGCCAGCAGCTCCCGGGAGGCCAGGGTCCACTACGAGCAGTACTTC. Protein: CASSSREARVHYEQYF.

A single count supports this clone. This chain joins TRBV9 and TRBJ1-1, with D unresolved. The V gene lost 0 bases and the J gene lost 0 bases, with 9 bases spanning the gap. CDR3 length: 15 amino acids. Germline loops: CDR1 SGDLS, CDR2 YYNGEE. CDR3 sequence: CASSVGGRMNTEAFF. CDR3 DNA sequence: TGTGCCAGCAGCGTAGGTGGCAGAATGAACACTGAAGCTTTCTTT.

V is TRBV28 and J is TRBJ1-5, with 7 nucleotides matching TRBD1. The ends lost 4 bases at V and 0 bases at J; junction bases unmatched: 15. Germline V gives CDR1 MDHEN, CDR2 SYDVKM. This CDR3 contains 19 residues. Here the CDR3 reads CASSSPDRVPRNSNQPQHF. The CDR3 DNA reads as TGTGCCAGCAGTTCCCCTGACAGGGTCCCGCGTAATAGCAATCAGCCCCAGCATTTT.

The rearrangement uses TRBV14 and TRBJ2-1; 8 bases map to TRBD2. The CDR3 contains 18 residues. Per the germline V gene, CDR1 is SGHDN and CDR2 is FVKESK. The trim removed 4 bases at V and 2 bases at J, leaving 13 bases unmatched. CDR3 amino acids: CASSPSGRRVDTYNEQFF. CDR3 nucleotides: TGTGCCAGCAGCCCGAGCGGGAGACGGGTGGACACCTACAATGAGCAGTTCTTC.

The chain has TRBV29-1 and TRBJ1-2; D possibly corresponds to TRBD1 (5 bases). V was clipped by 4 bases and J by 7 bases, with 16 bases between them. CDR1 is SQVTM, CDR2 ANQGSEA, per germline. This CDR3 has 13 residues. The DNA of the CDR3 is TGCAGCGTTGTGGAGAGCAGGGAGGGTGGCTACACCTTC. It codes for CSVVESREGGYTF.

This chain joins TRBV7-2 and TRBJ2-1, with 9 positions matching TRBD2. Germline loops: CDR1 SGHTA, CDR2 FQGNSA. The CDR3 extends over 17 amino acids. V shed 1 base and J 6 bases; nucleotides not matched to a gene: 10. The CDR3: CASSLDTGLAGSNEQFF. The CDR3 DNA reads TGTGCCAGCAGCTTAGATACGGGTCTAGCGGGGAGCAATGAGCAGTTCTTC.